These 26 T cell receptor beta chains share one sample of origin, sequenced in a study of beta chain features in type 1 diabetes. Study results and caveats: There was a moderate but significant shortening of TCRB CDR3s in all four CD4+ subsets of Type 1 diabetes patients.

Antigens for these TCRs are unknown. Isolated RNA was reverse transcribed in full, so expressed TCRB transcripts were sequenced. Assay: immunoSEQ multiplex PCR; the TCRdb copy retains only in-frame clones and omits some. Of 640,000 or so clones listed, 11% to 15% are singletons. The sample taken for sequencing was naive CD4+ T cells from blood. Receptors originate from a man aged 18 to 30 with type 1 diabetes.

This clone has at least ten counts. CDR3 sequence: CASSAGANVLTF. The CDR3 DNA follows: TGTGCCAGCTCCGCTGGGGCCAACGTCCTGACTTTC. V and J are TRBV28 and TRBJ2-6; no reliable D call. CDR3 length equals 12 residues. Germline V gene data show CDR1 as MDHEN and CDR2 as SYDVKM. Between the trimmed V and J ends, which lost 8 bases and 2 bases, there was a span of 4 bases.

This clone has a handful of counts. The chain employs TRBV7-2 and TRBJ2-1; D call uncertain. Trimming took 1 base from V and 2 from J, leaving 9 bases between them. This CDR3 contains 15 residues. CDR1 SGHTA and CDR2 FQGNSA come from the germline V gene. The CDR3 spells CASSLGVVTYNEQFF. CDR3 coding DNA: TGTGCCAGCAGCTTAGGGGTGGTAACCTACAATGAGCAGTTCTTC.

About this clone: The sample contains more than one DNA sequence encoding this CDR3. The chain employs TRBV6-5 and TRBJ1-1; 7 positions match TRBD1. Trimming removed 0 bases from V and 2 bases from J; junction bases left unmatched: 0. Per the germline V gene, CDR1 is MNHEY and CDR2 is SVGAGI. This CDR3 has 14 residues. This CDR3 is CASSYSGGNTEAFF. For the CDR3, the DNA is TGTGCCAGCAGTTACTCAGGGGGCAACACTGAAGCTTTCTTT.

The chain is built from TRBV28 and TRBJ1-2; D is undetermined. The CDR3 has 13 residues. Trimming took off 7 bases at V and 6 bases at J, with 15 bases between the two ends. CDR1 and CDR2 from the germline V gene are MDHEN and SYDVKM. In nucleotides, the CDR3 is TGTGCCAGCACTCCGGCCCCGGCAGATGGCTACACCTTC. This translates into CASTPAPADGYTF.

This clone was seen a handful of times. This chain connects TRBV28 to TRBJ2-4; no definite D call. Per the germline V gene, CDR1 is MDHEN and CDR2 is SYDVKM. The CDR3 runs 13 residues. V was cut by 4 bases and J by 11 bases, with 15 bases left in between. The chain's CDR3 is CASSSERGLVQYF. In DNA form, the CDR3 reads TGTGCCAGCAGTTCCGAGAGAGGTCTCGTTCAGTACTTC. Supplemented by reference TRBV28 and TRBJ2-4, the full variable domain reads DVKVTQSSRYLVKRTGEKVFLECVQDMDHENMFWYRQDPGLGLRLIYFSYDVKMKEKGDIPEGYSVSREKKERFSLILESASTNQTSMYLCASSSERGLVQYFGAGTRLSVL.

This clone was counted only a few times. This sequence joins TRBV7-2 and TRBJ2-1; unclear D gene. The V gene's germline CDR1 is SGHTA and CDR2 FQGNSA. The CDR3 covers 14 residues. Trimming stripped 4 bases from V and 3 bases from J, with 10 bases between. CDR3 sequence reads: CASSYRVRYNEQFF. The CDR3 DNA reads as TGTGCCAGCAGCTACCGGGTCCGCTACAATGAGCAGTTCTTC.

In its sample, this clone was seen a few times. V is TRBV2 and J is TRBJ1-2, with D perhaps matching TRBD1 (5 bases). V lost 6 bases to trimming and J lost 6 bases, with 8 bases between them. This CDR3 is 11 amino acids long. The germline gives CDR1 SNHLY, CDR2 FYNNEI. For the CDR3, the DNA is TGTGCCAGCAGGGGGCTTCATGGCTACACCTTC. This encodes CASRGLHGYTF.

This clone was detected a few times. The chain's CDR3 is CASSKGEQASSYNEQFF. DNA of the CDR3: TGTGCCAGCAGCAAAGGGGAACAGGCGAGCTCCTACAATGAGCAGTTCTTC. The genes are TRBV21-1 and TRBJ2-1; the D call in the table, TRBD1, was not verified against the DNA. TRBV21-1 is labeled a pseudogene. This CDR3 is built from 17 residues.

This clone was seen more than once but under ten times. The chain uses TRBV9 and TRBJ1-2, with D unresolved. This CDR3 contains 16 residues. V lost 2 bases, J lost 8 bases, and 22 bases lay in between. Germline V CDR1 and CDR2: SGDLS, YYNGEE. The CDR3 here is CASSVQSSGQFSGYTF. The CDR3 DNA follows: TGTGCCAGCAGCGTTCAATCCTCTGGTCAGTTCTCAGGCTACACCTTC.

The V gene is TRBV7-2, the J gene TRBJ2-6; D uncertain. The V gene lost 3 bases and the J gene lost 2 bases, with 5 bases spanning the gap. The CDR3 spans 14 residues. CDR1 and CDR2 from the germline V gene are SGHTA and FQGNSA. The CDR3 loop is CASSFTTGANVLTF. The CDR3 region has the DNA TGTGCCAGCAGCTTCACAACTGGGGCCAACGTCCTGACTTTC. Drawing the rest from reference TRBV7-2 and TRBJ2-6, the complete variable domain is GAGVSQSPSNKVTEKGKDVELRCDPISGHTALYWYRQSLGQGLEFLIYFQGNSAPDKSGLPSDRFSAERTGGSVSTLTIQRTQQEDSAVYLCASSFTTGANVLTFGAGSRLTVL.

J is TRBJ2-7 and V is TRBV18; 10 bases fit TRBD1. V was pared by 3 bases and J by 4 bases, with 6 bases of the junction left unmatched. The germline CDR1 and CDR2 sequences are KGHSH and LQKENI. The CDR3 has 15 amino acids. In DNA, the CDR3 is TGTGCCAGCTCACCGGCGGGGACAGGGGAATACGAGCAGTACTTC. Amino acid sequence: CASSPAGTGEYEQYF. The full variable domain, in which reference TRBV18 and TRBJ2-7 provide the parts outside the CDR3, is NAGVMQNPRHLVRRRGQEARLRCSPMKGHSHVYWYRQLPEEGLKFMVYLQKENIIDESGMPKERFSAEFPKEGPSILRIQQVVRGDSAAYFCASSPAGTGEYEQYFGPGTRLTVT.

This clone was recorded only once. The V and J genes are TRBV6-5 and TRBJ2-3; 11 bases map to TRBD1. V shed 5 bases and J 6 bases; nucleotides not matched to a gene: 7. Germline CDR1 reads MNHEY; CDR2 reads SVGAGI. The CDR3 has 15 residues. CDR3 in amino acids: CASSTGQGARDTQYF. CDR3 nucleotides: TGTGCCAGCAGTACCGGACAGGGGGCTAGGGATACGCAGTATTTT.

Notes on this clone: The identical CDR3 is also encoded by other nucleotide sequences in the sample. J is TRBJ2-5 and V is TRBV14; 8 bases align to TRBD1. Germline CDR1 and CDR2: SGHDN and FVKESK. CDR3 length: 14 residues. Germline trimming cut 4 bases from V and 2 bases from J; bases unmatched to any gene: 3. CDR3 in DNA: TGTGCCAGCAGCCCCAGGACAGGGCAAGAGACCCAGTACTTC. The encoded protein is CASSPRTGQETQYF.

Only a few counts were recorded for this clone. The chain couples TRBV7-2 to TRBJ1-1; D remains unclear. Germline CDR1 reads SGHTA; CDR2 reads FQGNSA. V dropped 2 bases and J dropped 2 bases, with 3 bases sitting between them. The CDR3 is 12 residues long. CDR3 DNA: TGTGCCAGCAGCTTATACAACACTGAAGCTTTCTTT. As protein: CASSLYNTEAFF.

V usage is TRBV7-2 and J usage is TRBJ1-1, with D hard to call. V was clipped by 6 bases and J by 2 bases, with 7 bases between them. Per the germline V gene, CDR1 is SGHTA and CDR2 is FQGNSA. This CDR3 comprises 12 residues. CDR3 coding DNA: TGTGCCAGCAGATGGCAAAACACTGAAGCTTTCTTT. It translates to CASRWQNTEAFF.

CDR3 sequence (DNA): TGCGCCAGCAGCCAAGATACCGGGACTAGCTCTCCGTATTTT. The encoded protein is CASSQDTGTSSPYF. V is TRBV4-1 and J is TRBJ2-3; TRBD2 matches at 9 bases. V shed 0 bases and J 14 bases; nucleotides not matched to a gene: 9. Germline V gives CDR1 MGHRA, CDR2 YSYEKL. CDR3 length equals 14 residues.

Ten or more counts support this clone. This chain uses TRBV10-3 with TRBJ2-3; D is undetermined. Germline V gene lookup returns CDR1 ENHRY and CDR2 SYGVKD. The length of the CDR3 is 13 residues. V was cut by 2 bases and J by 10 bases, with 13 bases left in between. This chain's CDR3 is CAISEARRQAQYF. CDR3 in DNA: TGTGCCATCAGTGAGGCTAGGCGTCAGGCGCAGTATTTT.

This clone was counted between two and nine times. This sequence joins TRBV7-2 and TRBJ2-3; D gene uncertain. CDR1 and CDR2 (germline): SGHTA, FQGNSA. V lost 5 bases and J 6 bases, leaving 15 bases between the germline ends. The CDR3 contains 14 residues. The CDR3 nucleotides read TGTGCCAGCAGCCTCGTAAGCTCCGAGGATACGCAGTATTTT. It translates to CASSLVSSEDTQYF.

This chain links TRBV10-3 with TRBJ1-1, with D possibly TRBD1 on 5 matching bases. Trimming took off 2 bases at V and 3 bases at J, with 10 bases between the two ends. Germline loops: CDR1 ENHRY, CDR2 SYGVKD. The CDR3 spans 14 residues. CDR3 sequence: CAISERARDTEAFF. DNA for the CDR3: TGTGCCATCAGTGAGAGGGCCAGGGACACTGAAGCTTTCTTT.

V usage is TRBV27 and J usage is TRBJ2-2; TRBD1 agrees at 9 bases. V trimming: 6 bases; J trimming: 4 bases; junction bases outside the gene matches: 9. Germline lookup yields CDR1 MNHEY and CDR2 SMNVEV (reference sequence). This CDR3 has 16 amino acids. Written as DNA, the CDR3 is TGTGCCAGCAGCCAACTGGGGACAGGGATCACCGGGGAGCTGTTTTTT. This translates into CASSQLGTGITGELFF.

This chain links TRBV5-1 with TRBJ2-1; 7 positions match TRBD2. The junction had 9 bases not matched to a gene; V was cut back by 2 bases and J by 10 bases. The CDR3 loop spans 14 amino acids. Germline assignment: CDR1 SGHRS and CDR2 YFSETQ. The CDR3 loop reads CASSFGFSSGEQFF. CDR3 in DNA: TGCGCCAGCAGCTTTGGGTTTTCTAGCGGCGAGCAGTTCTTC.

The chain couples TRBV29-1 to TRBJ2-6; D call uncertain. CDR3 length: 15 amino acids. Looked up from germline, CDR1 is SQVTM and CDR2 is ANQGSEA. V shed 7 bases and J shed 0 bases, with 13 bases lying between them. The chain's CDR3 is CSATHLSSGANVLTF. The CDR3 bases are TGCAGCGCCACACATCTCAGCTCTGGGGCCAACGTCCTGACTTTC.

The rearrangement joins TRBV14 to TRBJ2-5; the D is unclear. The CDR3 has 17 amino acids. Germline values: CDR1 SGHDN, CDR2 FVKESK. The V and J ends lost 4 bases and 7 bases respectively, with 25 bases between them. CDR3 in DNA: TGTGCCAGCAGCCTTACACTGCTCGACTCGTACATCGGGACCCAGTACTTC. Its translation is CASSLTLLDSYIGTQYF. The full variable domain, in which reference TRBV14 and TRBJ2-5 provide the parts outside the CDR3, is EAGVTQFPSHSVIEKGQTVTLRCDPISGHDNLYWYRRVMGKEIKFLLHFVKESKQDESGMPNNRFLAERTGGTYSTLKVQPAELEDSGVYFCASSLTLLDSYIGTQYFGPGTRLLVL.

The chain combines TRBV30 with TRBJ1-2, with D perhaps TRBD1 (6 bases). Per germline, CDR1 GTSNPN and CDR2 SVGIG (reference sequence). The CDR3 runs to 11 residues. Trimming shortened V by 4 bases and J by 5 bases, and 8 bases separated the two germline ends. The CDR3 here is CAWTTGYGYTF. The CDR3 DNA sequence: TGTGCCTGGACTACAGGGTATGGCTACACCTTC.

This clone was picked up a small number of times. The chain combines TRBV29-1 with TRBJ2-2; TRBD1 agrees at 10 bases. Germline CDR1 reads SQVTM; CDR2 reads ANQGSEA. The CDR3 has 16 residues. V lost 4 bases and J lost 2; bases outside the gene matches: 7. The chain's CDR3 is CSVAGGQGLNTGELFF. CDR3 DNA sequence: TGCAGCGTTGCGGGGGGACAGGGGTTAAACACCGGGGAGCTGTTTTTT.

In this sample, this clone turned up once. The V call is TRBV6-5, the J call TRBJ2-5; 8 bases are shared with TRBD1. The CDR3 extends over 15 amino acids. Germline V gene data show CDR1 as MNHEY and CDR2 as SVGAGI. J was trimmed by 5 bases and V by 0 bases; bases with no gene match: 5. The CDR3 sequence is CASSYSDRQGETQYF. The CDR3 nucleotides are TGTGCCAGCAGTTACTCCGATCGACAGGGGGAGACCCAGTACTTC.